This entry lists 25 T cell receptor beta chains sequenced from one sample in a study of a mutant IDH1 vaccine in newly diagnosed glioma. Profiled with immunoSEQ multiplex PCR; TCRdb holds only in-frame clones, not every one. The table has 57,000 or so clones, more than 80% seen once. No antigens are known for them. Time point described: week 11, during vaccination. Each dose of the vaccine consisted of 300 ug of mutant IDH1 20-mer peptide, with topical imiquimod. The sample consisted of PBMCs, taken from a glioma patient whose treatment included an IDH1 peptide vaccine. These receptors were taken from a man younger than 45 with glioma.

This chain joins TRBV9 and TRBJ2-5, with 7 bases that match TRBD1. The J call may be wrong; the DNA end is better matched by TRBJ2-7. The CDR3 runs to 15 residues. CDR1 SGDLS and CDR2 YYNGEE come from the germline V gene. The DNA for the CDR3 is TGTGCCAGCAGCGTAAACTTGGGACAGCGCTACGAGCAGTACTTC. Amino acids: CASSVNLGQRYEQYF.

The chain joins TRBV5-3 to TRBJ2-1, with D possibly called TRBD1 or TRBD2 (5 bases each). TRBV5-3 is identified as an open reading frame with a role that is uncertain. Trimming stripped 3 bases from V and 6 bases from J, with 19 bases between. The CDR3 sequence is 16 residues long. The CDR3 DNA reads as TGTGCCAGAAGCTACGCCGGGACCCCGACGGGCAATGAGCAGTTCTTC. It codes for CARSYAGTPTGNEQFF.

The chain links TRBV30 to TRBJ1-1; D unclear. The CDR3 is made up of 11 amino acids. Trimming left V 5 bases short and J 7 bases short, with 11 bases between. Germline CDR1 GTSNPN, CDR2 SVGIG (reference sequence). CDR3 DNA sequence: TGTGCCTGGCTTAGATCAAATGAAGCTTTCTTT. Protein product: CAWLRSNEAFF.

The chain recombines TRBV7-6 with TRBJ1-1; D is uncertain. This CDR3 region has 13 residues. V was trimmed by 5 bases and J by 3 bases, leaving 10 bases between them. Germline CDR1 SGHVS, CDR2 FNYEAQ. CDR3 coding DNA: TGTGCCAGCAGCCCTCCCATGGACACTGAAGCTTTCTTT. This encodes CASSPPMDTEAFF.

This chain joins TRBV7-9 and TRBJ2-1, with TRBD2 identical over 9 bases. This CDR3 is built from 17 residues. The germline CDR1 and CDR2 sequences are SEHNR and FQNEAQ (reference sequence). Losses at the gene ends were 5 bases for V and 5 bases for J; bases not matched to a gene: 13. CDR3 in amino acids: CASSPMTGTSLHNEQFF. The DNA for the CDR3 is TGTGCCAGCAGCCCTATGACCGGGACTAGCTTGCACAATGAGCAGTTCTTC.

To note about this clone: The sample holds other DNA sequences that translate to the same CDR3. This chain links TRBV19 with TRBJ1-1; D ambiguous. The germline V and J ends were trimmed by 4 bases and 0 bases, with 9 bases remaining between them. The CDR3 length is 14 residues. The germline V gene has CDR1 LNHDA and CDR2 SQIVND (reference sequence). The CDR3 DNA reads TGTGCCAGTAGTAGAGTAGGGATGAACACTGAAGCTTTCTTT. It encodes CASSRVGMNTEAFF. The entire variable domain, with the rest obtained from reference TRBV19 and TRBJ1-1, is as follows: DGGITQSPKYLFRKEGQNVTLSCEQNLNHDAMYWYRQDPGQGLRLIYYSQIVNDFQKGDIAEGYSVSREKKESFPLTVTSAQKNPTAFYLCASSRVGMNTEAFFGQGTRLTVV.

This clone was counted a single time. V gene TRBV4-1 combines with J gene TRBJ2-1; D is perhaps TRBD1 or TRBD2 (5 bases each). The CDR3 sequence is 13 residues long. V was pared by 4 bases and J by 15 bases, with 19 bases between. Germline CDR1 MGHRA, CDR2 YSYEKL. Here the CDR3 reads CASSPRSGTNRFF. CDR3 in DNA: TGCGCCAGCAGCCCGAGATCCGGGACCAACCGGTTCTTC.

CDR3 nucleotide sequence: TGTGCCTGGAGTAAATACAGGGGGCGAGATCAGCCCCAGCATTTT. The encoded protein is CAWSKYRGRDQPQHF. The chain combines TRBV30 with TRBJ1-5; 9 nucleotides line up with TRBD1. Germline loops: CDR1 GTSNPN, CDR2 SVGIG (reference sequence). The junction had 7 bases not matched to a gene; V was cut back by 2 bases and J by 5 bases. The CDR3 is 15 amino acids.

CDR3 loop: CASSQDDPAGGYF. The CDR3 DNA follows: TGCGCCAGCAGCCAAGATGACCCCGCAGGCGGGTACTTC. The chain combines TRBV4-1 with TRBJ2-7; the D is unclear. CDR3 length equals 13 residues. V gave up 0 bases and J gave up 12 bases, with 15 bases separating them. CDR1 and CDR2 from the germline V gene are MGHRA and YSYEKL.

V usage is TRBV27 and J usage is TRBJ2-3, with a tentative D call TRBD1 (6 bases). The CDR3 is made up of 13 amino acids. Germline lookup yields CDR1 MNHEY and CDR2 SMNVEV (reference sequence). Trimming pared 3 bases from V and 8 bases from J, leaving 12 bases between. This chain's CDR3 is CASSFGTSATQYF. For the CDR3, the DNA is TGTGCCAGCAGTTTCGGGACATCAGCTACGCAGTATTTT.

The rearrangement uses TRBV6-1 and TRBJ1-5, with D unclear. V lost 3 bases to trimming and J lost 6 bases, with 12 bases between them. Germline V gene lookup returns CDR1 MNHNS and CDR2 SASEGT. CDR3 size: 14 residues. As DNA, the CDR3 is TGTGCCAGCAGTGAGGGGATTACCCCTCAGCCCCAGCATTTT. It yields the protein CASSEGITPQPQHF.

The CDR3 coding sequence is TGTGCCAGCAGCTTGGCCCCGGACAAGGACACTGAAGCTTTCTTT. Protein: CASSLAPDKDTEAFF. The genes are TRBV5-5 and TRBJ1-1, with TRBD1 as a possible D gene (5 bases). V gave up 0 bases and J gave up 3 bases, with 12 bases separating them. The CDR3 loop spans 15 amino acids. Germline CDR1 is SGHKS and CDR2 is YYEKEE (reference sequence).

This chain links TRBV7-2 with TRBJ2-3; D may be TRBD1 (7 bases). The CDR3 loop spans 15 amino acids. The V and J ends lost 6 bases and 0 bases respectively, with 13 bases between them. In germline, CDR1 is SGHTA, CDR2 FQGNSA. The CDR3 reads CASRVQGGSTDTQYF. The DNA for the CDR3 is TGTGCCAGCAGGGTCCAGGGGGGTAGCACAGATACGCAGTATTTT.

The chain combines TRBV10-3 with TRBJ1-1, with D unclear. Trimming removed 6 bases from V and 5 bases from J, with 7 bases in between. Germline V gene sequence: CDR1 ENHRY, CDR2 SYGVKD. This CDR3 has 11 amino acids. The CDR3 coding sequence is TGTGCCATCAGGGCCCGAACTGAAGCTTTCTTT. This gives the protein CAIRARTEAFF.

This clone has more than one count but fewer than ten. This chain links TRBV6-5 with TRBJ1-4; D not resolved. Germline V gene lookup returns CDR1 MNHEY and CDR2 SVGAGI. The CDR3 consists of 12 residues. Trimming took 6 bases from V and 13 from J, leaving 15 bases between them. The CDR3 DNA sequence: TGTGCCAGCAGGGGCCCCAGAGGAGGACTGTTTTTT. Its translation is CASRGPRGGLFF.

In its sample, this clone was seen a few times. The chain is built from TRBV19 and TRBJ2-7, with 10 bases aligning to TRBD1. The J segment lost 6 bases and the V segment lost 1 base, leaving 6 bases of the junction unmatched. The germline V gene has CDR1 LNHDA and CDR2 SQIVND (reference sequence). The CDR3 length is 15 residues. The CDR3 region is CASSIAGTGAGEQYF. CDR3 coding DNA: TGTGCCAGTAGTATAGCGGGGACAGGGGCTGGCGAGCAGTACTTC.

The rearrangement joins TRBV7-8 to TRBJ2-1; D is unclear. The CDR3 contains 15 residues. Between the trimmed V and J ends, which lost 5 bases and 4 bases, there was a span of 15 bases. Germline V gene sequence: CDR1 SGHVS, CDR2 FQNEAQ. In nucleotides, the CDR3 is TGTGCCAGCAGCCCCGTAGGGAACTCATACAATGAGCAGTTCTTC. It yields the protein CASSPVGNSYNEQFF.

The chain has TRBV19 and TRBJ1-2, with 8 nucleotides matching TRBD1. CDR1 is LNHDA and CDR2 is SQIVND in the germline V gene (reference sequence). The CDR3 runs 16 residues. Unmatched junction bases numbered 12, after V lost 4 bases and J lost 5 bases. CDR3 in DNA: TGTGCCAGTAGTAAGGGGACAGGTTACCTTGGATATGGCTACACCTTC. Amino acids: CASSKGTGYLGYGYTF.

V gene TRBV7-9 combines with J gene TRBJ1-2, with a tentative D call TRBD1 (5 bases). This CDR3 contains 13 residues. Per germline, CDR1 SEHNR and CDR2 FQNEAQ (reference sequence). The V and J ends lost 3 bases and 6 bases respectively, with 11 bases between them. The CDR3 DNA is TGTGCCAGCAGCTTTGGGGCCCCTAATGGCTACACCTTC. Translated: CASSFGAPNGYTF.

The rearrangement links TRBV2 to TRBJ2-1; D is unresolved. The germline gives CDR1 SNHLY, CDR2 FYNNEI. There are 13 residues in the CDR3. Trimming removed 6 bases at V and 5 bases at J, with 11 bases between. The chain's CDR3 is CASSASIDNEQFF. The DNA for the CDR3 is TGTGCCAGCAGCGCTTCTATAGACAATGAGCAGTTCTTC.

The chain has TRBV27 and TRBJ2-7; TRBD2 matches 12 bases. V shed 4 bases and J 6 bases; nucleotides not matched to a gene: 10. This CDR3 is 16 amino acids long. Germline V gene lookup returns CDR1 MNHEY and CDR2 SMNVEV (reference sequence). Written as DNA, the CDR3 is TGTGCCAGCAGTTCGGGACTAGCGGGCCTTTTTTCCGAGCAGTACTTC. Translation: CASSSGLAGLFSEQYF.

The V and J genes are TRBV10-3 and TRBJ2-7; D gene unclear. This CDR3 region has 13 residues. Trimming removed 9 bases at V and 2 bases at J, with 14 bases between. Per the germline V gene, CDR1 is ENHRY and CDR2 is SYGVKD. The CDR3 loop is CAISPGRTYEQYF. DNA of the CDR3: TGTGCCATAAGTCCGGGTCGCACCTACGAGCAGTACTTC.

The rearrangement uses TRBV30 and TRBJ1-2, with TRBD1 matching over 7 bases. This CDR3 spans 13 amino acids. V dropped 3 bases and J dropped 8; count of bases not matched to a gene: 9. Germline lookup yields CDR1 GTSNPN and CDR2 SVGIG (reference sequence). CDR3 DNA sequence: TGTGCCTGGAGGTTGGACAGGCGAGGGGGCTACACCTTC. The encoded protein is CAWRLDRRGGYTF.

The chain links TRBV6-1 to TRBJ1-5; 10 bases are a match to TRBD1. V lost 5 bases and J lost 7; bases outside the gene matches: 8. The CDR3 loop spans 15 amino acids. The germline CDR1 and CDR2 sequences are MNHNS and SASEGT. CDR3 sequence: CASSPGQGSRQPQHF. CDR3 in DNA: TGTGCCAGCAGTCCGGGACAGGGGTCCCGGCAGCCCCAGCATTTT.

The J gene is TRBJ1-2, the V gene TRBV2; no reliable D call. Trimming took off 0 bases at V and 5 bases at J, with 13 bases between the two ends. This CDR3 spans 15 amino acids. CDR1 and CDR2 (germline): SNHLY, FYNNEI. DNA of the CDR3: TGTGCCAGCAGTGAAGCGGAGGTATACATTTATGGCTACACCTTC. Protein sequence: CASSEAEVYIYGYTF.